A single sample gave rise to the 3 T cell receptor beta chains below, sequenced in a study of T cell changes during pregnancy in multiple sclerosis. The method was immunoSEQ multiplex PCR; TCRdb's version includes in-frame clones alone and lacks a portion of them. The profile shows 29,000 or so clones, around 91% of them singletons. Sequencing was performed on CD8+ T cells from peripheral blood mononuclear cells, taken after pregnancy. These TCRs come from a female donor with multiple sclerosis, enrolled in a pregnancy study.

The chain has TRBV5-6 and TRBJ2-2, with D uncertain. The CDR3 runs 16 residues. Trimming pared 3 bases from V and 4 bases from J, leaving 16 bases between. Germline values: CDR1 SGHDT, CDR2 YYEEEE. CDR3 nucleotides: TGTGCCAGCAGCTCCCCCGAGTCTCTCGTCACCGGGGAGCTGTTTTTT. It yields the protein CASSSPESLVTGELFF.

The chain is built from TRBV13 and TRBJ2-2, with 8 bases fitting TRBD1. Per germline, CDR1 PRHDT and CDR2 FYEKMQ (reference sequence). The V segment lost 4 bases and the J segment 2 bases; nucleotides outside the gene matches: 6. The CDR3 is made up of 16 amino acids. In DNA, the CDR3 is TGTGCCAGCAGCTACGGACAGGGAAGAAACACCGGGGAGCTGTTTTTT. Encoded protein: CASSYGQGRNTGELFF.

This sequence joins TRBV10-3 and TRBJ2-6, with TRBD1 matching 8 bases. Germline CDR1 and CDR2: ENHRY and SYGVKD. With V trimmed by 5 bases and J by 4 bases, 10 bases remained unmatched. The CDR3 has 17 residues. The CDR3 DNA follows: TGTGCCATCAGTCCTGCGGACAGGGTAGCGGGGGCCAACGTCCTGACTTTC. Its protein is CAISPADRVAGANVLTF.